The clone carrying this T cell receptor beta chain came up a few times. One end of the junction does not line up with germline, which may come from a read error. CDR3 length: 14 amino acids. CDR1 SNHLY and CDR2 FYNNEI come from the germline V gene. This record comes from a study of CD8 T cells in Susac syndrome. Reverse transcription used roughly 0.45 to 1 ug RNA and random hexamers. One entry per CDR3 protein results from TCRdb running MiXCR on the immunoSEQ multiplex PCR reads. The sample carries approximately 130,000 distinct CDR3 sequences, approximately 89% recorded once. The rearrangement links TRBV2 to TRBJ2-7, with D possibly being TRBD2 (5 bases). The sample taken for sequencing was CD8+ T cells from PBMCs. The receptor was isolated from a human donor with multiple sclerosis. CDR3 in amino acids: CASEGWELSSEQYF. The CDR3 DNA reads TGTGCCAGCGAAGGATGGGAGCTGTCCTCCGAGCAGTACTTC.